What follows are 10 T cell receptor beta chains derived from one specimen sequenced in a study of T cells in Graves' hyperthyroidism and ophthalmopathy. Amplification targeted TCR beta CDR3 regions from RNA transcripts. The HTBI primer set served for first-round RT-PCR of the TCR CDR3. TCRdb redid the calling of the multiplex PCR reads with MiXCR, one entry per CDR3 protein. The top ten hold roughly 33% of the sample, which has 300,000 to 350,000 distinct CDR3 sequences, approximately 15% seen once. The sequencing input was blood. These receptors all stem from a man aged 30 to 39 with Graves' hyperthyroidism.

The chain combines TRBV15 with TRBJ2-1; TRBD1 aligns across 7 bases. This CDR3 comprises 17 residues. The V gene end was trimmed by 0 bases and the J gene end by 10 bases; junction bases not matched to a gene: 15. Germline V gene data show CDR1 as LNHNV and CDR2 as YYDKDF (reference sequence). For the CDR3, the DNA is TGTGCCACCAGCAGAGATATTGCCGGGACAGCGAGTTACGAGCAGTTCTTC. Translated, it gives CATSRDIAGTASYEQFF.

This clonotype was counted many times. This chain connects TRBV3-1 to TRBJ1-2; D not certain. Trimming removed 0 bases from V and 0 bases from J, with 2 bases in between. Per germline, CDR1 LGHDT and CDR2 YNNKEL (reference sequence). The CDR3 is 13 amino acids. Here the CDR3 reads CASSQDSNYGYTF. CDR3 nucleotides: TGTGCCAGCAGCCAAGATTCTAACTATGGCTACACCTTC.

The V gene is TRBV7-3, the J gene TRBJ2-5; D is unclear. Germline V CDR1 and CDR2: SGHTA, FQGTGA. Trimming left V 1 base short and J 5 bases short, with 8 bases between. CDR3 length equals 13 residues. DNA for the CDR3: TGTGCCAGCAGCTTAAGTCCATCGGAGACCCAGTACTTC. This gives the protein CASSLSPSETQYF.

This clonotype came up many times. This sequence joins TRBV2 and TRBJ2-1; D uncertain. Germline CDR1 SNHLY, CDR2 FYNNEI. Trimming took off 4 bases at V and 3 bases at J, with 7 bases between the two ends. CDR3 length equals 13 residues. CDR3 residues: CASSVQYYNEQFF. CDR3 coding DNA: TGTGCCAGCAGTGTGCAGTACTACAATGAGCAGTTCTTC.

There are many counts of this clonotype. This chain joins TRBV9 and TRBJ1-5; TRBD1 might be the D (6 bases). V gave up 4 bases and J gave up 5 bases, with 13 bases separating them. Germline CDR1 and CDR2: SGDLS and YYNGEE. The CDR3 length is 14 residues. This chain's CDR3 is CASSQGGDYQPQHF. The CDR3 coding sequence is TGTGCCAGCAGCCAAGGGGGTGACTATCAGCCCCAGCATTTT. The entire variable domain, with the rest obtained from reference TRBV9 and TRBJ1-5, is as follows: DSGVTQTPKHLITATGQRVTLRCSPRSGDLSVYWYQQSLDQGLQFLIQYYNGEERAKGNILERFSAQQFPDLHSELNLSSLELGDSALYFCASSQGGDYQPQHFGDGTRLSIL.

At least ten counts were recorded for this clonotype. V usage is TRBV29-1 and J usage is TRBJ2-1; tentative D call: TRBD2 (6 bases). Germline CDR1 SQVTM, CDR2 ANQGSEA. The germline V and J ends were trimmed by 3 bases and 9 bases, with 18 bases remaining between them. This CDR3 has 14 residues. The chain's CDR3 is CSVDGGRLVTEQFF. CDR3 in DNA: TGCAGCGTTGACGGGGGACGACTAGTTACTGAGCAGTTCTTC.

This clonotype was seen ten or more times. The chain employs TRBV15 and TRBJ2-3; no definite D call. Germline-derived CDR1 and CDR2 are LNHNV and YYDKDF (reference sequence). The CDR3 is 13 residues long. Trimming pared 5 bases from V and 4 bases from J, leaving 10 bases between. The CDR3 reads CATSGSPADTQYF. The CDR3 nucleotides read TGTGCCACCAGCGGGTCCCCCGCAGATACGCAGTATTTT.

V and J are TRBV11-1 and TRBJ1-6, with 7 bases matching TRBD1. Trimming took 4 bases from V and 10 from J; bases not matched to a gene: 10. The CDR3 runs 15 residues. Germline CDR1 SGHAT, CDR2 FQDESV (reference sequence). The CDR3 coding sequence is TGTGCCAGCAGCTCACGAACAGGGGTGAGCTCACCCCTCCACTTT. This translates into CASSSRTGVSSPLHF.

As concerns this clonotype: Being one base from a much bigger clone, this may be a read error. The chain uses TRBV10-2 and TRBJ2-1, with TRBD2 matching 7 bases. V dropped 8 bases and J dropped 6; count of bases not matched to a gene: 7. CDR1 and CDR2 from the germline V gene are WSHSY and SAAADI. The CDR3 spans 13 residues. This CDR3 is CASGTSACNEQFF. As DNA, the CDR3 is TGCGCCAGCGGTACTAGCGCCTGCAATGAGCAGTTCTTC.

This clonotype was picked up many times. The J gene is TRBJ1-2, the V gene TRBV12-3 or TRBV12-4; 7 bases match TRBD1. Germline trimming cut 6 bases from V and 0 bases from J; bases unmatched to any gene: 7. The CDR3 extends over 15 amino acids. The chain's CDR3 is CASSPLQGANYGYTF. Written as DNA, the CDR3 is TGTGCCAGCAGCCCCCTCCAGGGGGCTAACTATGGCTACACCTTC.